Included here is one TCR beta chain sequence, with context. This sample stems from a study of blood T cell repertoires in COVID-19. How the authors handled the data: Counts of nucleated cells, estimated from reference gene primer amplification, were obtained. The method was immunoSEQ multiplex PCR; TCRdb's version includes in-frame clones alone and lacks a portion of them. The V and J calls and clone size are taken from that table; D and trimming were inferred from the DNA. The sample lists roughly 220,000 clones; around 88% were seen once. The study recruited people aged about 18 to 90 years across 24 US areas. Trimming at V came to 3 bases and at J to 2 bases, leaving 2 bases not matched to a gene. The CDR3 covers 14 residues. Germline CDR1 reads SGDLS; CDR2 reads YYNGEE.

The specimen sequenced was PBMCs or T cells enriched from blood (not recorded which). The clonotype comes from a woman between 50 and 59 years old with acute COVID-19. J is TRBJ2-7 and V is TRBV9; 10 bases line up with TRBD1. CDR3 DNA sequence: TGTGCCAGCAGCGAAGGACAGGGGGCCTACGAGCAGTACTTC. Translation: CASSEGQGAYEQYF.